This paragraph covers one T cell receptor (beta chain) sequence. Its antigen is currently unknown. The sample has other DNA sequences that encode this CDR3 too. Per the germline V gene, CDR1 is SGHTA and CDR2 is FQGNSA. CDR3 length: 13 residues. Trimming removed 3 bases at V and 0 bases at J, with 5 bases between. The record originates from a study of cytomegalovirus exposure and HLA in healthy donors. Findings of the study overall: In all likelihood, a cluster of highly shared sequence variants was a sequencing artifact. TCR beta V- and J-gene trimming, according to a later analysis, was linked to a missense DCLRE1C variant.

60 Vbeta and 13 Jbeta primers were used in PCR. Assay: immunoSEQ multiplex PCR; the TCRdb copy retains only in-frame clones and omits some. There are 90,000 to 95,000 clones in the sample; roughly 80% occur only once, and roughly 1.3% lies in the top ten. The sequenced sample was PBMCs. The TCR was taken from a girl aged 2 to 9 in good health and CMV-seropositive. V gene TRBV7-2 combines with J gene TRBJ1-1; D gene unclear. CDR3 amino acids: CASSLSVNTEAFF. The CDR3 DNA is TGTGCCAGCAGCTTGAGCGTGAACACTGAAGCTTTCTTT.